A selection of T cell receptor beta chains follows, all from one sample in a study of vaccination and CD4 T cells after COVID-19. These receptors are not linked to any known antigen. MiXCR was run by TCRdb on the PCR reads, yielding one entry per CDR3 protein. The profile covers 9,500 to 14,000 distinct CDR3 sequences, with more than 35% appearing a single time and more than 15% taken by the ten largest. The specimen sequenced was CD4+ T cells from blood, cultured in vitro. The source is a human donor in good health. CDR3s include the opening cysteine and the closing phenylalanine or tryptophan. The D gene is left open where the match is weak. Expanded clones get a size class; other rows say once, few or many, or leave the size out.

J	size	V	D	CDR3	DNA
TRBJ2-1	.	TRBV20-1	TRBD2	CSARKVAGIDEQFF	TGCAGTGCTAGGAAGGTAGCGGGGATCGATGAGCAGTTCTTC
TRBJ1-1	few	TRBV6-1	TRBD1	CASSGRQGSAFF	TGTGCCAGCAGTGGCCGACAGGGTTCGGCTTTCTTT
TRBJ2-3	few	TRBV7-9	.	CASSPGPNTDTQYF	TGTGCCAGCAGCCCGGGTCCGAACACAGATACGCAGTATTTT
TRBJ2-6	.	TRBV7-6	.	CASSLTGANVLTF	TGTGCCAGCAGCTTAACCGGGGCCAACGTCCTGACTTTC
TRBJ1-2	few	TRBV15	.	CATSRSSDRFNYGYTF	TGTGCCACCAGCAGATCATCGGACAGATTCAACTATGGCTACACCTTC
TRBJ1-6	.	TRBV28	.	CASSPVSYQNSPLHF	TGTGCCAGCAGTCCGGTCTCTTATCAAAATTCACCCCTCCACTTT
TRBJ2-2	.	TRBV20-1	TRBD2	CSAGVTSVTGELFF	TGCAGTGCTGGAGTAACTAGCGTTACCGGGGAGCTGTTTTTT
TRBJ1-2	few	TRBV7-2	TRBD1	CASRGDRPNYGYTF	TGTGCCAGCCGAGGGGACAGACCGAACTATGGCTACACCTTC
TRBJ2-7	.	TRBV20-1	.	CSAEGSGYEQYF	TGCAGTGCTGAGGGGTCGGGCTACGAGCAGTACTTC
TRBJ2-7	.	TRBV15	.	CATSRDGRGEQYF	TGTGCCACCAGCAGAGATGGCCGGGGCGAGCAGTACTTC
TRBJ1-5	.	TRBV5-1	.	CASSLDNGNQPQHF	TGCGCCAGCAGCTTGGATAATGGGAATCAGCCCCAGCATTTT
TRBJ2-5	few	TRBV7-9	TRBD2	CASSTSGRETQYF	TGTGCCAGCAGCACTAGCGGGAGGGAGACCCAGTACTTC
TRBJ2-1	.	TRBV6-2/TRBV6-3	.	CASSPDGYNKQFF	TGTGCCAGCAGTCCGGACGGCTACAATAAGCAGTTCTTC
TRBJ1-2	.	TRBV20-1	.	CSATSGTWGYTF	TGCAGTGCTACATCGGGAACCTGGGGCTACACCTTC
TRBJ2-1	.	TRBV10-3	TRBD2	CAIREGLAQYNEQFF	TGTGCCATCAGAGAGGGACTAGCCCAGTACAATGAGCAGTTCTTC
TRBJ2-7	.	TRBV20-1	.	CSARGAAGEQYF	TGCAGTGCTAGAGGGGCTGCGGGCGAGCAGTACTTC
TRBJ2-7	.	TRBV25-1	.	CASSESLGPATEQYF	TGTGCCAGCAGTGAATCTCTGGGACCAGCAACGGAGCAGTACTTC
TRBJ2-1	.	TRBV30	.	CAWRLGNPEQFF	TGTGCCTGGAGGCTTGGCAACCCGGAGCAGTTCTTC
TRBJ2-3	.	TRBV7-2	TRBD2	CASSLSASGIPDTQYF	TGTGCCAGCAGCTTATCCGCGAGCGGGATCCCAGATACGCAGTATTTT
TRBJ1-1	.	TRBV19	.	CARSLQGSEAFF	TGTGCCAGAAGTCTCCAGGGAAGTGAAGCTTTCTTT
TRBJ2-5	.	TRBV29-1	.	CSVGGRGIHETQYF	TGCAGCGTTGGAGGCAGGGGAATCCACGAGACCCAGTACTTC
TRBJ2-1	.	TRBV24-1	TRBD1	CATSGQGSYNEQFF	TGTGCCACCTCGGGACAGGGGTCCTACAATGAGCAGTTCTTC
TRBJ2-1	.	TRBV5-4	TRBD2	CASSRPGRTLSNEQFF	TGTGCCAGCAGCCGACCCGGGAGGACGTTATCCAATGAGCAGTTCTTC
TRBJ1-2	.	TRBV7-2	.	CASSLQRGGNYGYTF	TGTGCCAGCAGCCTACAAAGAGGGGGAAACTATGGCTACACCTTC
TRBJ1-1	.	TRBV28	.	CASGLADEAFF	TGTGCCAGCGGTTTAGCGGATGAAGCTTTCTTT
TRBJ1-5	few	TRBV20-1	.	CSASYSLNQPQHF	TGCAGTGCTAGCTACAGCCTCAATCAGCCCCAGCATTTT
TRBJ2-7	few	TRBV19	.	CASRISGSYEQYF	TGTGCCAGTAGAATCTCGGGCAGCTACGAGCAGTACTTC
TRBJ2-7	.	TRBV6-2/TRBV6-3	TRBD2	CASSYGGSRLYEQYF	TGTGCCAGCAGTTACGGCGGGAGTCGACTCTACGAGCAGTACTTC
TRBJ1-1	.	TRBV19	.	CASSSSRAANTEAFF	TGTGCCAGTAGCAGTTCCCGCGCGGCGAACACTGAAGCTTTCTTT
TRBJ1-1	few	TRBV5-4	.	CASSVQSNTEAFF	TGTGCCAGCAGCGTACAGTCGAACACTGAAGCTTTCTTT
TRBJ1-6	few	TRBV4-1	.	CASSLERDLNSPLHF	TGCGCCAGCAGCCTTGAACGGGACCTTAATTCACCCCTCCACTTT
TRBJ1-2	few	TRBV7-9	.	CASSSEVGHGYTF	TGTGCCAGCAGCTCCGAGGTAGGACATGGCTACACCTTC
TRBJ1-6	.	TRBV28	TRBD1	CASRSPGRGLWSPLHF	TGTGCCAGCAGAAGCCCAGGCAGGGGGCTTTGGTCACCCCTCCACTTT
TRBJ1-3	few	TRBV7-9	.	CASTLGYSGNTIYF	TGTGCCAGCACCCTGGGCTACTCTGGAAACACCATATATTTT
TRBJ2-7	few	TRBV6-1	.	CASSGGGGKGVAYEQYF	TGTGCCAGCAGTGGGGGTGGGGGCAAAGGCGTAGCCTACGAGCAGTACTTC
TRBJ2-1	few	TRBV20-1	.	CSVRGPTSWEQFF	TGCAGTGTCCGGGGGCCGACCTCCTGGGAGCAGTTCTTC
TRBJ1-5	few	TRBV20-1	TRBD1	CSATRQGQPQHF	TGCAGTGCTACTCGACAGGGCCAGCCCCAGCATTTT
TRBJ2-3	.	TRBV20-1	TRBD2	CSASPLAGGPDTQYF	TGCAGTGCTAGCCCACTAGCGGGAGGGCCAGATACGCAGTATTTT
TRBJ1-5	.	TRBV30	TRBD1	CAWSTPWTGGYQPQHF	TGTGCCTGGAGTACTCCGTGGACAGGGGGCTATCAGCCCCAGCATTTT
TRBJ2-5	.	TRBV12-3/TRBV12-4	TRBD1	CASSSRGSQETQYF	TGTGCCAGCAGTTCCAGGGGGTCTCAAGAGACCCAGTACTTC
TRBJ1-1	.	TRBV28	.	CASSSEVNTEAFF	TGTGCCAGCAGTTCTGAGGTGAACACTGAAGCTTTCTTT
TRBJ1-2	.	TRBV12-2	.	CASRRWYGYTF	TGTGCAAGTCGCCGATGGTATGGCTACACCTTC
TRBJ1-2	.	TRBV18	.	CASSPTRTASNYGYTF	TGTGCCAGCTCACCCACGAGGACAGCGAGCAACTATGGCTACACCTTC
TRBJ2-2	.	TRBV12-3/TRBV12-4	.	CASSSPPTNTGELFF	TGTGCCAGCAGTTCACCACCCACGAACACCGGGGAGCTGTTTTTT